The 20 T cell receptor beta chains in this list originate from one sample, sequenced in a study of T cell responses to AZD1222 COVID-19 vaccine. Using immunoSEQ multiplex PCR, the repertoire was profiled, and TCRdb retains in-frame clones only, with some absent. The sample has 100,000 or so clones, 91% seen once; the top ten hold over 3.5%. The source was peripheral blood, collected on day 0 of AZD1222 vaccination. These receptors were collected from an adult in good health.

The sample holds one count of this clone. This rearrangement joins TRBV19 to TRBJ2-3, with no clear D. Germline CDR1 is LNHDA and CDR2 is SQIVND (reference sequence). The CDR3 sequence is 15 residues long. V was shortened by 6 bases and J by 6 bases, with 19 bases between the two germline ends. This CDR3 is CASRSLIGDKDTQYF. The CDR3 DNA reads as TGTGCCAGTAGGTCACTAATTGGGGATAAGGATACGCAGTATTTT.

The CDR3: CASRDWGNMNTEAFF. CDR3 in DNA: TGTGCCAGCAGAGACTGGGGGAACATGAACACTGAAGCTTTCTTT. The rearrangement uses TRBV6-6 and TRBJ1-1, with D tentatively TRBD1 (5 bases). The CDR3 consists of 15 residues. Germline V gene data show CDR1 as MNHNY and CDR2 as SVGAGI (reference sequence). Trimming shortened V by 6 bases and J by 0 bases, and 14 bases separated the two germline ends.

The V call is TRBV7-2, the J call TRBJ2-3; a weak D match, TRBD1 (5 bases). The V end lost 5 bases, the J end lost 0 bases, and 12 bases lay between the germline ends. The CDR3 is 15 residues long. Germline values: CDR1 SGHTA, CDR2 FQGNSA. For the CDR3, the DNA is TGTGCCAGCAGCACCGACAGCTCTAGCACAGATACGCAGTATTTT. Residues: CASSTDSSSTDTQYF.

V usage is TRBV27 and J usage is TRBJ2-1; TRBD2 is a possible D gene (6 bases). The CDR3 is made up of 14 amino acids. V was clipped by 3 bases and J by 0 bases, with 6 bases between them. Germline V gene sequence: CDR1 MNHEY, CDR2 SMNVEV (reference sequence). For the CDR3, the DNA is TGTGCCAGCAGTTTGACTAGCTCCTACAATGAGCAGTTCTTC. It is translated as CASSLTSSYNEQFF.

The J gene is TRBJ2-3, the V gene TRBV24-1; 7 nucleotides agree with TRBD1. Trimming cost V 0 bases and J 0 bases; bases outside gene matches: 5. CDR3 length equals 17 residues. Germline V gives CDR1 KGHDR, CDR2 SFDVKD. The CDR3 nucleotides are TGTGCCACCAGTGATTTGTCGCTGACAGGGAGCACAGATACGCAGTATTTT. Amino acid sequence: CATSDLSLTGSTDTQYF.

This chain's CDR3 is CASSQSTGVGAEAFF. In DNA form, the CDR3 reads TGTGCCAGCAGCCAGTCGACGGGGGTTGGCGCTGAAGCTTTCTTT. The chain couples TRBV7-3 to TRBJ1-1, with D maybe TRBD1 (5 bases). Trimming took off 5 bases at V and 6 bases at J, with 19 bases between the two ends. CDR3 size: 15 residues. CDR1 is SGHTA, CDR2 FQGTGA, per germline.

This clone was found a few times. CDR3 loop: CASSLGTGVSRETQYF. The CDR3 coding sequence is TGTGCCAGCAGCTTGGGGACAGGGGTTTCTCGGGAGACCCAGTACTTC. V gene TRBV7-2 combines with J gene TRBJ2-5; 10 nucleotides line up with TRBD1. V gave up 3 bases and J gave up 5 bases; unmatched junction bases: 9. Germline V gives CDR1 SGHTA, CDR2 FQGNSA. CDR3 length equals 16 residues. Using reference TRBV7-2 and TRBJ2-5 for the parts outside the CDR3, the full variable domain is GAGVSQSPSNKVTEKGKDVELRCDPISGHTALYWYRQSLGQGLEFLIYFQGNSAPDKSGLPSDRFSAERTGGSVSTLTIQRTQQEDSAVYLCASSLGTGVSRETQYFGPGTRLLVL.

CDR3 residues: CASSLGLAADHEQFF. The CDR3 DNA reads TGTGCCAGCAGCTTAGGACTAGCGGCTGACCATGAGCAGTTCTTC. The rearrangement joins TRBV7-2 to TRBJ2-1, with TRBD2 matching 9 bases. Trimming cost V 1 base and J 8 bases; bases outside gene matches: 6. The germline V gene encodes CDR1 SGHTA and CDR2 FQGNSA. The CDR3 sequence is 15 residues long. Full variable domain (outside the CDR3, taken from reference TRBV7-2 and TRBJ2-1): GAGVSQSPSNKVTEKGKDVELRCDPISGHTALYWYRQSLGQGLEFLIYFQGNSAPDKSGLPSDRFSAERTGGSVSTLTIQRTQQEDSAVYLCASSLGLAADHEQFFGPGTRLTVL.

The chain recombines TRBV6-4 with TRBJ2-1; 12 nucleotides line up with TRBD2. V dropped 6 bases and J dropped 4; count of bases not matched to a gene: 13. CDR1 is MRHNA, CDR2 SNTAGT, per germline. This CDR3 has 18 amino acids. The DNA for the CDR3 is TGTGCCAGCAGCCCCTTCCTTTCTAGCGGGGGGGGTTACAATGAGCAGTTCTTC. Translated: CASSPFLSSGGGYNEQFF.

This chain uses TRBV4-1 with TRBJ1-5, with 9 bases lining up with TRBD1. This CDR3 has 14 amino acids. V shed 8 bases and J 6 bases; nucleotides not matched to a gene: 8. Germline V lookup: CDR1 MGHRA, CDR2 YSYEKL. CDR3 loop: CASADRGITQPQHF. CDR3 in DNA: TGCGCCAGCGCCGACAGGGGGATTACTCAGCCCCAGCATTTT.

The chain has TRBV5-1 and TRBJ2-1; D ambiguous. Germline V gene sequence: CDR1 SGHRS, CDR2 YFSETQ. The CDR3 covers 14 residues. V lost 4 bases and J lost 4, with 12 bases in between. The CDR3 is CASSPSTAYNEQFF. The CDR3 DNA follows: TGCGCCAGCAGCCCGTCTACCGCGTACAATGAGCAGTTCTTC.

The V gene is TRBV6-5, the J gene TRBJ1-3, with D unclear. CDR3 length: 14 residues. Germline V lookup: CDR1 MNHEY, CDR2 SVGAGI. V shed 2 bases and J shed 1 base, with 6 bases lying between them. CDR3 in amino acids: CASSYRVSGNTIYF. DNA for the CDR3: TGTGCCAGCAGTTACAGGGTGTCTGGAAACACCATATATTTT.

A word on this clone: Other DNA sequences from this sample encode an identical CDR3 as well. The J gene is TRBJ2-7, the V gene TRBV29-1; 9 nucleotides line up with TRBD1. CDR1 and CDR2 from the germline V gene are SQVTM and ANQGSEA. Unmatched junction bases numbered 7, after V lost 6 bases and J lost 4 bases. This CDR3 has 13 amino acids. CDR3 sequence: CSVGRDRVYEQYF. The CDR3 bases are TGCAGCGTCGGCCGGGACAGGGTGTACGAGCAGTACTTC.

This sequence joins TRBV11-1 and TRBJ2-2; TRBD2 agrees at 8 bases. Trimming took 3 bases from V and 0 from J; bases not matched to a gene: 3. Germline lookup yields CDR1 SGHAT and CDR2 FQDESV (reference sequence). This CDR3 has 16 residues. The CDR3 sequence: CASSFSGGANTGELFF. CDR3 DNA: TGTGCCAGCAGCTTCAGCGGGGGTGCGAACACCGGGGAGCTGTTTTTT. The full variable domain, its missing parts supplied by reference TRBV11-1 and TRBJ2-2, is EAEVAQSPRYKITEKSQAVAFWCDPISGHATLYWYRQILGQGPELLVQFQDESVVDDSQLPKDRFSAERLKGVDSTLKIQPAELGDSAMYLCASSFSGGANTGELFFGEGSRLTVL.

In its sample, this clone was seen once. The V call is TRBV11-3, the J call TRBJ2-2; possibly TRBD2 for D (6 bases). The V end lost 5 bases, the J end lost 5 bases, and 18 bases lay between the germline ends. The germline CDR1 and CDR2 sequences are SGHNT and YENEEA. This CDR3 is built from 16 residues. The CDR3 protein is CASSPPSAGLTGELFF. The CDR3 DNA sequence: TGTGCCAGCAGCCCGCCTTCGGCGGGGCTTACCGGGGAGCTGTTTTTT.

The table lists this clone with a count of one. V usage is TRBV19 and J usage is TRBJ2-1; TRBD2 matches at 8 bases. Germline lookup yields CDR1 LNHDA and CDR2 SQIVND (reference sequence). Trimming at V came to 7 bases and at J to 4 bases, leaving 9 bases not matched to a gene. This CDR3 region has 15 residues. DNA of the CDR3: TGTGCCAGTAAGAGGCCGGGGGGGCTGTACAATGAGCAGTTCTTC. Its protein is CASKRPGGLYNEQFF.

The CDR3 bases are TGTGCCAGCAGCTTAACCTCGACTAGCGCGGAGACCCAGTACTTC. This gives the protein CASSLTSTSAETQYF. The chain uses TRBV7-6 and TRBJ2-5; 8 bases line up with TRBD2. The CDR3 is 15 amino acids. With V trimmed by 2 bases and J by 5 bases, 7 bases remained unmatched. The V gene's germline CDR1 is SGHVS and CDR2 FNYEAQ.

In its sample, this clone is medium-sized. The V gene is TRBV2, the J gene TRBJ1-6; tentative D call: TRBD1 (5 bases). This CDR3 region has 18 residues. Germline V gene sequence: CDR1 SNHLY, CDR2 FYNNEI. V gave up 6 bases and J gave up 0 bases, with 18 bases separating them. The DNA of the CDR3 is TGTGCCAGCAGGGATATGACAGTGGGAAGCTCCTATAATTCACCCCTCCACTTT. Translation: CASRDMTVGSSYNSPLHF.

The chain has TRBV30 and TRBJ1-5; D not certain. V lost 1 base and J 1 base, leaving 5 bases between the germline ends. The CDR3 loop spans 13 amino acids. Looked up from germline, CDR1 is GTSNPN and CDR2 is SVGIG (reference sequence). The CDR3, as DNA: TGTGCCTGGAGTGAGTTGAGCAATCAGCCCCAGCATTTT. Amino acid sequence: CAWSELSNQPQHF.

A single count supports this clone. CDR3: CASSLFRSSYNEQFF. The CDR3 DNA reads as TGTGCCAGCAGTTTATTCAGGAGCTCCTACAATGAGCAGTTCTTC. The chain is built from TRBV27 and TRBJ2-1; no clear D gene. The V gene lost 1 base and the J gene lost 0 bases, with 7 bases spanning the gap. From germline, CDR1 is MNHEY and CDR2 SMNVEV (reference sequence). The CDR3 has 15 residues.